This T cell receptor (beta chain) was identified during a study of cytomegalovirus exposure and HLA in healthy donors. Findings of the study overall: Researchers left out some V segments, among them TRBV6-2 and TRBV6-3, as indistinguishable. Later, an analysis found that common viral pathogens appeared to be linked with several of the most significant clusters. Immune exposure data for these donors was limited to CMV serostatus. Trimming of TCR beta V- and J-genes showed a link, identified in a later analysis, to a missense DCLRE1C variant.

Turning to this clone: Its antigen remains unknown.

Use of 60 Vbeta and 13 Jbeta primers characterized the PCR. Generated by immunoSEQ multiplex PCR, the TCRdb table keeps only in-frame clones and is missing some. This table holds 180,000 or so clones, around four fifths found once. Germline V gene lookup returns CDR1 SGHDT and CDR2 YYEEEE. The CDR3 extends over 15 amino acids. V shed 0 bases, J shed 7 bases, and the junction held 8 bases outside the gene matches. Sequenced sample: PBMCs. This TCR derives from a woman in her thirties in good health and CMV-seronegative. The chain employs TRBV5-6 and TRBJ2-5, with TRBD2 matching over 8 bases. For the CDR3, the DNA is TGTGCCAGCAGCTTGGGACTAGCGAGGGGGATGACCCAGTACTTC. The encoded protein is CASSLGLARGMTQYF.